This T cell receptor (beta chain) was recovered during a study of blood T cell repertoires in COVID-19 (TCRdb year 2020). In the study overall: Samples covering the acute and convalescent phases of COVID-19 were provided by collaborators in the United States, Italy and Spain. The samples were drawn from two sources: the first 160 participants of the ongoing ImmuneRACE study, and fewer than 1,500 subjects contributed by 6 global collaborators. Subjects who had been exposed to COVID-19, were actively infected with it, or had recovered from it provided the deeply sampled blood TCRbeta repertoires that made up the dataset. The repertoires were released in a freely available public database meant as a resource for research on the immune response to SARS-CoV-2. Nearly every sample came with metadata listing a de-identified subject ID, COVID-19 status, age in years and sex. Where HLA class I and class II types were available, the types were taken from metadata supplied by the sample provider, not from assay-based typing. The material from the prospective study consisted of cDNA or gDNA derived from T cells, B-cell-depleted T cells, or PBMCs. What the authors observed across the whole study: The amount of clinical and demographic metadata varied by source and participant and was provided uncurated.

The collaborating institutions used their own protocols to collect whole blood in K2EDTA tubes. For TCRbeta analysis, collaborators shipped samples as frozen whole blood, isolated PBMCs, or DNA extracted from either of those sample types. As to this clone: What this receptor recognizes is not known. Qualities for individual bases were not recorded, and no much larger clone is one base off.

The immunoSEQ Assay, a bias-controlled multiplex PCR, was used to amplify TCRbeta CDR3 regions from genomic DNA. Per the authors' processing: Within the assay, amplification of reference gene primers was used to estimate how many nucleated cells each sample contained. To quantify the absolute abundance of each unique TCRbeta CDR3 rearrangement, sequence reads were collapsed and filtered. For each sample, productive Simpson clonality was calculated as the square root of Simpson's diversity index over productive rearrangements. Not all clones reach the TCRdb copy of this immuneACCESS table, which keeps in-frame sequences only. Checked studies attribute under half of the gap to unresolved V genes and leave the rest unexplained. V, J and clone size are those of that table, while D and trimming were read from the DNA. The sample includes 65,000 to 75,000 clones, with 75% to 85% observed a single time. The ten most abundant clones make up roughly 41% of the sample.

From the cysteine up to the phenylalanine, the CDR3 has a length of 14 residues. CDR3 DNA only is kept here, 42 bases in frame from base 1. The germline V gene provides CDR1 MDHEN and CDR2 SYDVKM. V is cut back by 10 bases and J by 3 bases, with 5 bases in the junction unmatched. This chain joins TRBV28 to TRBJ2-7, and TRBD2 matches 14 of the central bases. The TCR originated in a man older than 75 with acute or convalescent COVID-19. Sequencing was done on a sample of peripheral blood. At the DNA level, the sequence is TGTGCCACCAGGGGACTAGCGGGGGACTACGAGCAGTACTTC. Translated, it reads CATRGLAGDYEQYF.